This entry lists 16 T cell receptor beta chains sequenced from one sample in a study of tumor and adjacent non-tumor tissue in lung cancer. This sample's RNA came from whole unsorted tissue. A modified ARM-PCR protocol with three rounds of nested PCR amplified TCRbeta. TCRdb fed the multiplex PCR reads into MiXCR, producing one record per CDR3 protein. The sample has 76,000 or so distinct CDR3 sequences, roughly 70% seen once. Input material: lung tumor tissue. All receptors derive from a woman aged 65 to 85 with non-small cell lung cancer.

This clonotype was observed at least ten times. The chain joins TRBV5-4 to TRBJ2-1; 11 bases fit TRBD2. CDR3 length: 14 residues. J gave up 10 bases and V 8 bases, and 11 bases lay outside the gene matches. In germline, CDR1 is SGHNT, CDR2 YYREEE (reference sequence). CDR3 residues: CASRPELAGDEQFF. The CDR3 DNA reads TGTGCCAGTCGGCCGGAACTAGCGGGAGACGAGCAGTTCTTC. The full variable domain, completed using reference TRBV5-4 and TRBJ2-1, is ETGVTQSPTHLIKTRGQQVTLRCSSQSGHNTVSWYQQALGQGPQFIFQYYREEENGRGNFPPRFSGLQFPNYSSELNVNALELDDSALYLCASRPELAGDEQFFGPGTRLTVL.

Within the sample, this clonotype is medium-sized (0.01 to 0.1%). The V call is TRBV29-1, the J call TRBJ2-7; TRBD2 aligns across 7 bases. The germline V gene encodes CDR1 SQVTM and CDR2 ANQGSEA. V shed 3 bases, J shed 4 bases, and the junction held 9 bases outside the gene matches. The CDR3 is made up of 14 amino acids. The CDR3 nucleotides are TGCAGCGTTGATTTGGGGGAGGGCTTATACGAGCAGTACTTC. It translates to CSVDLGEGLYEQYF.

A remark on this clonotype: At one of its ends the junction is not consistent with the germline gene, which may arise from a read error. CDR3 in amino acids: CASSLISEGPYDQYF. CDR3 coding DNA: TGCGCCAGCAGCTTGATTTCTGAGGGCCCCTACGATCAGTACTTC. V and J are TRBV5-1 and TRBJ2-7, with D maybe TRBD2 (5 bases). From germline, CDR1 is SGHRS and CDR2 YFSETQ. The CDR3 is 15 residues long.

Comments on this clonotype: Here the CDR3 omits its conserved ending phenylalanine or tryptophan, so a read error is the likely source. The chain recombines TRBV29-1 with TRBJ2-3, with D possibly TRBD2 on 6 matching bases. CDR1 and CDR2 from the germline V gene are SQVTM and ANQGSEA. Trimming took 6 bases from V and 6 from J, leaving 13 bases between them. This CDR3 is 12 amino acids long. The CDR3 DNA reads TGCAGCGTGGGACTGGGTGGGGATACGCAGTATATT. This gives the protein CSVGLGGDTQYI.

There are many counts of this clonotype. The genes are TRBV6-2 or TRBV6-3 and TRBJ1-1, with 7 bases that match TRBD1. The CDR3 length is 14 residues. Trimming at V came to 2 bases and at J to 4 bases, leaving 4 bases not matched to a gene. The germline CDR1 and CDR2 sequences are MNHEY and SVGEGT. CDR3 sequence (DNA): TGTGCCAGCAGTTACCCAACAGGGGCCACTGAAGCTTTCTTT. Protein sequence: CASSYPTGATEAFF.

This rearrangement joins TRBV4-2 to TRBJ2-2; D is undetermined. Germline loops: CDR1 LGHNA, CDR2 YNFKEQ. The V gene lost 7 bases and the J gene lost 6 bases, with 21 bases spanning the gap. The CDR3 is made up of 16 amino acids. CDR3 in amino acids: CASIRLTEMGSGELFF. The CDR3 coding sequence is TGTGCCAGCATCCGTCTAACGGAAATGGGGTCCGGGGAGCTGTTTTTT.

Remarks on this clonotype: The CDR3 ends on some other residue instead of the conserved phenylalanine or tryptophan, so this is likely a read error. V gene TRBV6-2 or TRBV6-3 combines with J gene TRBJ2-7; no definite D call. Germline-derived CDR1 and CDR2 are MNHEY and SVGEGT. The CDR3 has 13 amino acids. The CDR3 DNA sequence: TGTGTCAGCAGTCCCCCAGGTTCCTACGAGCAGTACTTG. Translating gives CVSSPPGSYEQYL.

This clonotype was recorded a few times. A much more abundant neighbour one base away suggests this may be a read error. This chain uses TRBV10-3 with TRBJ1-2; D may be TRBD1 (5 bases). Germline CDR1 is ENHRY and CDR2 is SYGVKD. V was clipped by 3 bases and J by 5 bases, with 13 bases between them. The CDR3 contains 14 residues. This CDR3 reads CAISDDSGAYGYTF. In DNA, the CDR3 is TGTGCCATCAGTGATGATAGTGGGGCTTATGGCTACACCTTC.

This clonotype was picked up a small number of times. Being one base from a much bigger clone, this may be a read error. V and J are TRBV11-2 and TRBJ2-5; D is uncertain. V was shortened by 1 base and J by 5 bases, with 8 bases between the two germline ends. The CDR3 totals 13 residues. Per germline, CDR1 SGHAT and CDR2 FQNNGV. CDR3 loop: CASSLGSYETQYF. CDR3 bases: TGTGCCAGCAGCTTAGGCAGCTATGAGACCCAGTACTTC.

In the case of this clonotype: A read error may explain this, as a much larger clone is one base away. The V and J genes are TRBV30 and TRBJ2-7; TRBD1 agrees at 10 bases. CDR1 and CDR2 from the germline V gene are GTSNPN and SVGIG (reference sequence). The CDR3 is 15 amino acids. Here the CDR3 reads CVWNVPGTGAYEQYF. CDR3 DNA: TGTGTCTGGAATGTCCCGGGGACAGGGGCCTACGAGCAGTACTTC.

Comment on this clonotype: Germline is not matched at one junction end, which may reflect a read error. This chain uses TRBV4-2 with TRBJ1-1, with D unclear. Germline CDR1 is LGHNA and CDR2 is YNFKEQ. The CDR3 is 15 residues long. The CDR3 spells CASSQGVIMNIEAFF. The CDR3 region has the DNA TGTGCCAGCAGCCAAGGGGTCATCATGAACATTGAAGCTTTCTTT.

The J gene is TRBJ2-1, the V gene TRBV4-1; 9 bases map to TRBD2. CDR3 size: 19 residues. Germline assignment: CDR1 MGHRA and CDR2 YSYEKL. V lost 0 bases, J lost 8 bases, and 17 bases stayed unmatched. CDR3 sequence (DNA): TGCGCCAGCAGCCAAGACCCTGGATCTAGCGGGACTACCGACTATGAGCAGTTCTTC. This codes for CASSQDPGSSGTTDYEQFF.

About this clonotype: The CDR3 carries no conserved terminal phenylalanine or tryptophan, so it likely arises from a read error. The chain couples TRBV10-3 to TRBJ1-1, with 7 bases lining up with TRBD1. Germline V gene sequence: CDR1 ENHRY, CDR2 SYGVKD. There are 14 residues in the CDR3. V shed 6 bases, J shed 4 bases, and the junction held 8 bases outside the gene matches. As DNA, the CDR3 is TGTGCCATCAGAAGAGACAGGGACAGCACTGAAGCTTTCTCT. Protein: CAIRRDRDSTEAFS.

The V call is TRBV4-1, the J call TRBJ2-1; 9 bases map to TRBD2. Germline CDR1 is MGHRA and CDR2 is YSYEKL. There are 17 residues in the CDR3. V lost 1 base and J lost 4; bases outside the gene matches: 8. CDR3 sequence: CASSQGGLAGWYNEQFF. The CDR3 DNA sequence: TGCGCCAGCAGCCAAGGAGGGCTAGCGGGATGGTACAATGAGCAGTTCTTC.

Ten or more counts support this clonotype. The chain uses TRBV28 and TRBJ1-4; D is ambiguous. CDR1 is MDHEN and CDR2 is SYDVKM in the germline V gene. CDR3 length: 13 residues. The CDR3 sequence: CATCYGRPNELFF. The CDR3 DNA reads TGTGCTACCTGCTATGGTAGGCCTAATGAACTGTTTTTT.

A remark on this clonotype: Germline is not matched at one junction end, which may reflect a read error. This rearrangement joins TRBV10-3 to TRBJ1-2; maybe TRBD1 (5 bases). The CDR3 totals 13 residues. Germline V gives CDR1 ENHRY, CDR2 SYGVKD. The CDR3 loop reads CAVWVGREYGNTF. CDR3 coding DNA: TGTGCCGTCTGGGTGGGGCGAGAGTATGGCAACACCTTC.